This passage covers 10 T cell receptor beta chains from one sample sequenced in a study of identical twins. TCRdb fed the 5' RACE reads into MiXCR, producing one record per CDR3 protein. The sample carries roughly 570,000 distinct CDR3 sequences, nearly 10% recorded once. The sample was also linked to a second study, of yellow fever vaccine responses in identical twins.

Sequencing was carried out using PBMCs. These receptors came from a woman aged 18-29 years in good health.

CDR3 amino acids: CAFRGGNTIYF. DNA of the CDR3: TGCGCCTTTAGGGGAGGAAACACCATATATTTT. The genes are TRBV20-1 and TRBJ1-3; tentative D call: TRBD1 (5 bases). This CDR3 has 11 amino acids. Germline V lookup: CDR1 DFQATT, CDR2 SNEGSKA (reference sequence).

The V gene is TRBV7-8, the J gene TRBJ2-1, with 10 bases matching TRBD2. The J segment lost 8 bases and the V segment lost 3 bases, leaving 19 bases of the junction unmatched. CDR1 is SGHVS and CDR2 is FQNEAQ in the germline V gene. The CDR3 extends over 19 amino acids. The CDR3 nucleotides are TGTGCCAGCAGCTTGTCACTAGCGGGATCGCTATCCTATAAGGATGAGCAGTTCTTC. Translation gives CASSLSLAGSLSYKDEQFF.

The chain couples TRBV6-5 to TRBJ2-5; 8 bases map to TRBD2. Germline CDR1 is MNHEY and CDR2 is SVGAGI. The CDR3 consists of 16 residues. Trimming cost V 2 bases and J 0 bases; bases outside gene matches: 5. The CDR3 region has the DNA TGTGCCAGCAGTTACACTAGCGGACTTTACCAAGAGACCCAGTACTTC. Its translation: CASSYTSGLYQETQYF.

This clonotype was seen at least ten times. The chain employs TRBV20-1 and TRBJ2-3; D is possibly TRBD2 (6 bases). Germline assignment: CDR1 DFQATT and CDR2 SNEGSKA (reference sequence). The germline V and J ends were trimmed by 3 bases and 6 bases, with 16 bases remaining between them. The CDR3 length is 14 residues. The CDR3 DNA reads as TGCAGTGCTAGTGGCCTCACGGGGGAGGATACGCAGTATTTT. This gives the protein CSASGLTGEDTQYF.

The chain recombines TRBV6-2 or TRBV6-3 with TRBJ1-1; D gene uncertain. Trimming cost V 5 bases and J 1 base, with 11 bases left between them. Germline V gene sequence: CDR1 MNHEY, CDR2 SVGEGT. This CDR3 spans 14 amino acids. The CDR3 sequence is CASSKFRENTEAFF. The DNA for the CDR3 is TGTGCCAGCAGTAAATTTAGGGAGAACACTGAAGCTTTCTTT.

CDR3 residues: CSVRAYNEQFF. The CDR3 DNA follows: TGCAGCGTTCGGGCCTACAATGAGCAGTTCTTC. The chain uses TRBV29-1 and TRBJ2-1; D ambiguous. The CDR3 is made up of 11 amino acids. Germline V lookup: CDR1 SQVTM, CDR2 ANQGSEA. The V and J ends lost 5 bases and 2 bases respectively, with 4 bases between them.

The gene calls are TRBV28 and TRBJ1-6, with D hard to call. Germline V CDR1 and CDR2: MDHEN, SYDVKM. The CDR3 runs to 11 residues. V lost 2 bases, J lost 11 bases, and 4 bases lay in between. CDR3 nucleotides: TGTGCCAGCAGTTTAACGACACCCCTCCACTTT. Protein product: CASSLTTPLHF.

This clonotype occurred many times. The chain joins TRBV29-1 to TRBJ2-3, with 7 bases lining up with TRBD2. Looked up from germline, CDR1 is SQVTM and CDR2 is ANQGSEA. V dropped 6 bases and J dropped 4; count of bases not matched to a gene: 10. This CDR3 is built from 14 residues. Here the CDR3 DNA reads TGCAGCGTGGGGGGGGGTAGTCTTTCAGATACGCAGTATTTT. Translation gives CSVGGGSLSDTQYF.

The chain combines TRBV20-1 with TRBJ1-1, with a tentative D call TRBD1 (6 bases). This CDR3 region has 13 residues. CDR1 and CDR2 (germline): DFQATT, SNEGSKA (reference sequence). Deletions cut 6 bases from V and 3 bases from J, with 14 bases between. CDR3 residues: CSAEAPGDTEAFF. CDR3 nucleotides: TGCAGTGCCGAAGCCCCAGGGGACACTGAAGCTTTCTTT.

The genes are TRBV28 and TRBJ2-1; perhaps TRBD2 as D (6 bases). The CDR3 covers 17 residues. V was pared by 4 bases and J by 6 bases, with 22 bases between. Germline V CDR1 and CDR2: MDHEN, SYDVKM. The CDR3 nucleotides read TGTGCCAGCAGTTCCCAATATATTGGCGGGGAGAGCAATGAGCAGTTCTTC. It is translated as CASSSQYIGGESNEQFF.